Listed below are T cell receptor beta chains from one sample, sequenced in a study of cytomegalovirus exposure and HLA in healthy donors. Measured with immunoSEQ multiplex PCR; TCRdb has only the in-frame clones, and not every one. Altogether 80,000 to 90,000 clones are present, 80% to 90% being singletons, with the ten largest covering about 1.9%. What was sequenced was PBMCs. The receptors here all came from a woman in her thirties in good health and CMV-seronegative. The CDR3 runs from the conserved cysteine through the conserved F or W. Fields, in order: CDR3 length, V gene, clone size, J gene, D gene, CDR3 DNA, CDR3 protein. A D gene is named only where the DNA matches it firmly. Clone size is shown for a subset of rows, as once, few, many or a class of expanded clone.

13	TRBV28	-	TRBJ1-2	-	TGTGCCAGCAGTTTAATCGGGAACTATGGCTACACCTTC	CASSLIGNYGYTF
15	TRBV7-2	-	TRBJ2-1	TRBD1	TGTGCCAGCAGCTTAGCGCACACAGGGGAGTTCGATTCGTTCTTC	CASSLAHTGEFDSFF
19	TRBV19	-	TRBJ2-1	TRBD2	TGTGCCAGTAGTGCCCCAACTAGCGGGAGGCCCCGCTCCTACAATGAGCAGTTCTTC	CASSAPTSGRPRSYNEQFF
17	TRBV19	once	TRBJ2-1	TRBD2	TGTGCCAGTAGTCATACCCCTGGGCGGGAGATTGGAAATGAGCAGTTCTTC	CASSHTPGREIGNEQFF
17	TRBV28	-	TRBJ2-5	-	TGTGCCAGCAGTACCATTTTCGGGGACTTATTGGTAGAGACCCAGTACTTC	CASSTIFGDLLVETQYF
15	TRBV28	-	TRBJ1-3	-	TGTGCCAGCAGCTTCTTAGACAACTCTGGAAACACCATATATTTT	CASSFLDNSGNTIYF
14	TRBV6-1	-	TRBJ2-7	TRBD1	TGTGCCAGCAGAGGGGGCATCGTATCCTACGAGCAGTACTTC	CASRGGIVSYEQYF
13	TRBV7-3	few	TRBJ1-1	TRBD1	TGTGCCAGCAGCGCCAATACAGGGGTCGAAGCTTTCTTT	CASSANTGVEAFF
15	TRBV9	-	TRBJ2-1	-	TGTGCCAGCAGCGAGGGGGTCCTCAATTACAATGAGCAGTTCTTC	CASSEGVLNYNEQFF
14	TRBV7-3	-	TRBJ2-3	TRBD1	TGTGCCAGCAGCTCAGGGGGCTACACAGATACGCAGTATTTT	CASSSGGYTDTQYF
13	TRBV7-9	-	TRBJ1-2	-	TGTGCCAGCAGCGGGGGAGGGGCAGGAGGCTACACCTTC	CASSGGGAGGYTF
12	TRBV7-9	-	TRBJ1-5	-	TGTGCCAGCAGCCGTCCTAATCAGCCCCAGCATTTT	CASSRPNQPQHF
14	TRBV19	-	TRBJ1-2	TRBD1	TGTGCCAGTAGTCGACAGGGAAGAGGCTATGGCTACACCTTC	CASSRQGRGYGYTF
12	TRBV7-2	-	TRBJ2-1	-	TGTGCCAGCAGCTTAGTTGGTGGGAGGCAGTTCTTC	CASSLVGGRQFF
15	TRBV25-1	-	TRBJ2-2	-	TGTGCCAGCACCCCAGGGTCTTCAGCCACCGGGGAGCTGTTTTTT	CASTPGSSATGELFF
15	TRBV6-1	-	TRBJ2-3	-	TGTGCCAGCAGTGAAGTAGCAGGGGGCACAGATACGCAGTATTTT	CASSEVAGGTDTQYF
14	TRBV2	few	TRBJ1-3	-	TGTGCCAGCACCCCGTCCGCTACTGGAAACACCATATATTTT	CASTPSATGNTIYF
14	TRBV2	-	TRBJ2-5	-	TGTGCCAGTCAACGAGGGGGGGGTCAAGAGACCCAGTACTTC	CASQRGGGQETQYF
12	TRBV10-3	-	TRBJ1-5	-	TGTGCCATCAGTGAGCCTGACAGGCCCCAGCATTTT	CAISEPDRPQHF
15	TRBV19	-	TRBJ2-7	TRBD1	TGTGCCAGTAGTATTCTGGGACAGGGTTCCTACGAGCAGTACTTC	CASSILGQGSYEQYF
17	TRBV5-4	-	TRBJ2-1	TRBD2	TGTGCCAGCAGCTTGGGGACTAGCGGGACGGGCTACAATGAGCAGTTCTTC	CASSLGTSGTGYNEQFF
16	TRBV10-1	-	TRBJ2-1	-	TGCGCCAGCAGTGAGTCTCCCGGGGATAGCGGCGCTGAGCAGTTCTTC	CASSESPGDSGAEQFF
18	TRBV25-1	-	TRBJ1-1	TRBD1	TGTGCCAGCAGTGTGGGGAGGGGGACAGGGGTCATGAACACTGAAGCTTTCTTT	CASSVGRGTGVMNTEAFF
12	TRBV19	-	TRBJ2-2	-	TGTGCCAGTAGTATCCTCACCGGGGAGCTGTTTTTT	CASSILTGELFF
15	TRBV2	-	TRBJ2-2	TRBD2	TGTGCCAGCATTATAGGGCTAGCGGGCACCGGGGAGCTGTTTTTT	CASIIGLAGTGELFF
12	TRBV27	-	TRBJ2-1	TRBD2	TGTGCCAGCAGTCGACCGGGACTAGCGGCACTCTTC	CASSRPGLAALF
11	TRBV7-9	-	TRBJ2-1	-	TGTGCCAGCAGCTGGAGAAATGAGCAGTTCTTC	CASSWRNEQFF
12	TRBV6-6	few	TRBJ1-2	-	TGTGCCAGCAGTCCCCTTAACTATGGCTACACCTTC	CASSPLNYGYTF
17	TRBV7-7	-	TRBJ2-5	TRBD2	TGTGCTAGCAGCGCCGGGACTAGCGGGCCCCTCCAAGAGACCCAGTACTTC	CASSAGTSGPLQETQYF
14	TRBV5-4	-	TRBJ2-4	TRBD1	TGTGCCAGCCAGGACAGGGTCGCCAAAAACATTCAGTACTTC	CASQDRVAKNIQYF
13	TRBV19	-	TRBJ2-7	TRBD1	TGTGCCAGTAGCACGGGACAGAACTACGAGCAGTACTTC	CASSTGQNYEQYF
16	TRBV5-6	-	TRBJ1-3	TRBD1	TGTGCCAGCAGCCCCGACAGGGGATCTGGCGGAAACACCATATATTTT	CASSPDRGSGGNTIYF
15	TRBV7-3	-	TRBJ2-3	TRBD2	TGTGCCAGCAGCTTAATAGCGGGAGCTGGAGATACGCAGTATTTT	CASSLIAGAGDTQYF
14	TRBV15	once	TRBJ1-2	-	TGTGCCACCAGCAGAGATCGGGGAGGGCATGGCTACACCTTC	CATSRDRGGHGYTF
15	TRBV7-3	-	TRBJ2-1	TRBD1	TGTGCCAGCAGCCAGACCGGACAGGGTTACAATGAGCAGTTCTTC	CASSQTGQGYNEQFF
16	TRBV7-2	-	TRBJ2-5	-	TGTGCCAGCAGCTTCCGACAGAGACAGTACCAAGAGACCCAGTACTTC	CASSFRQRQYQETQYF
13	TRBV4-3	-	TRBJ2-7	-	TGCGCCAGCAGCCTACAGGGATCCTACGAGCAGTACTTC	CASSLQGSYEQYF
15	TRBV9	-	TRBJ2-4	TRBD1	TGTGCCAGCAGCCCTTCTCAGGGGGCGGGAAACATTCAGTACTTC	CASSPSQGAGNIQYF
14	TRBV15	-	TRBJ2-3	TRBD1	TGTGCCACCAGCAGACAGGGGGACACAGATACGCAGTATTTT	CATSRQGDTDTQYF
13	TRBV7-9	-	TRBJ1-6	-	TGTGCCAGCAGCCCAGACTATAATTCACCCCTCCACTTT	CASSPDYNSPLHF
15	TRBV19	-	TRBJ2-1	TRBD2	TGTGCCAGTCACTCATTACTAGCGGGAACTCGTGAGCAGTTCTTC	CASHSLLAGTREQFF
15	TRBV30	-	TRBJ2-5	-	TGTGCCTGGAGTGGGGGTGGAACAGGGAGAGAGACCCAGTACTTC	CAWSGGGTGRETQYF
15	TRBV2	-	TRBJ2-5	TRBD2	TGTGCCAGCAGTCGGACTAGCGGGATGGGGGAGACCCAGTACTTC	CASSRTSGMGETQYF
16	TRBV18	few	TRBJ1-4	-	TGTGCCAGCTCACGGGGACAATTTGGGTTTGATGAAAAACTGTTTTTT	CASSRGQFGFDEKLFF
15	TRBV9	-	TRBJ2-7	TRBD2	TGTGCCAGCAGCGTAGGAGGACTAGCGGGAGCCGAGCAGTACTTC	CASSVGGLAGAEQYF